The subject of this entry is one T cell receptor beta chain. This sample is drawn from a study of cytomegalovirus exposure and HLA in healthy donors. J was trimmed by 8 bases and V by 3 bases; bases with no gene match: 7. CDR3 length equals 13 residues. Germline V gene sequence: CDR1 SGHTS, CDR2 YDEGEE. Amplification used 60 Vbeta primers and 13 Jbeta primers. Here immunoSEQ multiplex PCR was the method, and the copy in TCRdb shows in-frame clones only, minus some. The table has 65,000 to 95,000 clones, over 70% seen once. Sequenced input: PBMCs. This TCR came from a male donor in good health and CMV-seropositive. The chain carries TRBV5-8 and TRBJ1-2; 7 positions match TRBD1. CDR3 protein: CASSYNRGGGYTF. The CDR3 DNA reads TGTGCCAGCAGCTATAACAGGGGTGGGGGCTACACCTTC.